This is a list of T cell receptor beta chains from one sample in a study of blood T cell repertoires in COVID-19. Sequencing was performed with immunoSEQ multiplex PCR; in TCRdb, only in-frame clones are kept and a portion is missing. The sample lists about 230,000 clones, 85% to 90% seen once, with around a tenth in the top ten. The sequencing sample was made of peripheral blood. Every receptor here comes from a man aged 50 to 59 with COVID-19, enrolled during active disease. Both conserved end residues are part of each CDR3. The order of the fields is J gene, clone size, V gene, CDR3 length, D gene, CDR3 DNA, CDR3 protein. A D gene is named only where the DNA matches it firmly. Clone size is not always given. Where it is, it says once, few, many or a class for expanded clones.

J gene: TRBJ1-2
clone size: .
V gene: TRBV5-6
CDR3 length: 14
D gene: .
CDR3 DNA: TGTGCCAGCACACAGACAGAAACAAACTATGGCTACACCTTC
CDR3 protein: CASTQTETNYGYTF

J gene: TRBJ1-2
clone size: few
V gene: TRBV7-2
CDR3 length: 13
D gene: .
CDR3 DNA: TGTGCCAGCAGCCCAGCGGGGGTGGGGGGCTACACCTTC
CDR3 protein: CASSPAGVGGYTF

J gene: TRBJ2-7
clone size: .
V gene: TRBV2
CDR3 length: 16
D gene: TRBD2
CDR3 DNA: TGTGCCAGCAGTAACCCACGGGGGACTAGCGCCGACGGGCCGCACTTC
CDR3 protein: CASSNPRGTSADGPHF

J gene: TRBJ2-7
clone size: .
V gene: TRBV28
CDR3 length: 12
D gene: .
CDR3 DNA: TGTGCCAGCAGTTTAAATCCCTCCGAGCAGTACTTC
CDR3 protein: CASSLNPSEQYF

J gene: TRBJ2-7
clone size: .
V gene: TRBV28
CDR3 length: 13
D gene: TRBD2
CDR3 DNA: TGTGCCAGCACCCCGGGGGGTACCTACGAGCAGTACTTC
CDR3 protein: CASTPGGTYEQYF

J gene: TRBJ2-1
clone size: .
V gene: TRBV10-3
CDR3 length: 16
D gene: TRBD2
CDR3 DNA: TGTGCCATCAGTGAACTAGCGGACATAGGGTACAATGAGCAGTTCTTC
CDR3 protein: CAISELADIGYNEQFF

J gene: TRBJ2-1
clone size: .
V gene: TRBV5-1
CDR3 length: 15
D gene: .
CDR3 DNA: TGCGCCAGCAGCTCTCAGGGACTCCCGGGGAATGAGCAGTTCTTC
CDR3 protein: CASSSQGLPGNEQFF

J gene: TRBJ2-7
clone size: .
V gene: TRBV10-3
CDR3 length: 19
D gene: .
CDR3 DNA: TGTGCCATCAGTGAGTCAAGAGGACGACAGGCAGGCTTCTACGACGAGCAGTACTTC
CDR3 protein: CAISESRGRQAGFYDEQYF

J gene: TRBJ1-5
clone size: .
V gene: TRBV24-1
CDR3 length: 13
D gene: .
CDR3 DNA: TGTGCCACCAGTGTAGGGCAGGGACAGCCCCAGCATTTT
CDR3 protein: CATSVGQGQPQHF

J gene: TRBJ2-5
clone size: .
V gene: TRBV10-1
CDR3 length: 15
D gene: .
CDR3 DNA: TGCGCCAGCAGTGAGAGGTTAGGAGGGGAAGAGACCCAGTACTTC
CDR3 protein: CASSERLGGEETQYF

J gene: TRBJ2-2
clone size: once
V gene: TRBV10-1
CDR3 length: 14
D gene: .
CDR3 DNA: TGCGCCAGCAGTCTAACAGGGCCCACCGGGGAGCTGTTTTTT
CDR3 protein: CASSLTGPTGELFF

J gene: TRBJ2-7
clone size: .
V gene: TRBV6-2/TRBV6-3
CDR3 length: 18
D gene: TRBD2
CDR3 DNA: TGTGCCAGCAGTTACTCCGGATTCCGGGGGGGCCTTAAAGCCGAGCAGTACTTC
CDR3 protein: CASSYSGFRGGLKAEQYF

J gene: TRBJ1-2
clone size: .
V gene: TRBV14
CDR3 length: 15
D gene: TRBD1
CDR3 DNA: TGTGCCAGCAGCCAAGCTCTTCACAGGGGGCATGGCTACACCTTC
CDR3 protein: CASSQALHRGHGYTF

J gene: TRBJ2-2
clone size: .
V gene: TRBV12-5
CDR3 length: 18
D gene: TRBD1
CDR3 DNA: TGTGCTAGTGGTTTTCGGAGGGGACAGGGGGTTCGCACCGGGGAGCTGTTTTTT
CDR3 protein: CASGFRRGQGVRTGELFF

J gene: TRBJ2-2
clone size: .
V gene: TRBV13
CDR3 length: 14
D gene: .
CDR3 DNA: TGTGCCAGCGAGGACTCTCCTAACACCGGGGAGCTGTTTTTT
CDR3 protein: CASEDSPNTGELFF

J gene: TRBJ2-2
clone size: .
V gene: TRBV6-6
CDR3 length: 16
D gene: TRBD2
CDR3 DNA: TGTGCCAGCAGACCTTCTAGCGGGGGCCCCACCGGGGAGCTGTTTTTT
CDR3 protein: CASRPSSGGPTGELFF

J gene: TRBJ2-2
clone size: .
V gene: TRBV7-8
CDR3 length: 18
D gene: TRBD1
CDR3 DNA: TGTGCCAGCAGCTTAGCGGCACAGGGGGTGTTGAACACCGGGGAGCTGTTTTTT
CDR3 protein: CASSLAAQGVLNTGELFF

J gene: TRBJ1-4
clone size: .
V gene: TRBV30
CDR3 length: 14
D gene: TRBD1
CDR3 DNA: TGTGCCTGGACGTCGGGACAGGGTCATGAAAAACTGTTTTTT
CDR3 protein: CAWTSGQGHEKLFF

J gene: TRBJ2-2
clone size: .
V gene: TRBV6-5
CDR3 length: 15
D gene: TRBD2
CDR3 DNA: TGTGCCAGCATCCCAGCGGGAACCAACACCGGGGAGCTGTTTTTT
CDR3 protein: CASIPAGTNTGELFF

J gene: TRBJ2-7
clone size: .
V gene: TRBV30
CDR3 length: 13
D gene: .
CDR3 DNA: TGTGCCCAAGCTCGGTCTAGCGACTACGAGCAGTACTTC
CDR3 protein: CAQARSSDYEQYF

J gene: TRBJ1-6
clone size: .
V gene: TRBV18
CDR3 length: 16
D gene: .
CDR3 DNA: TGTGCCAGCTCACCACCGACTGGGCAGGGCAATTCACCCCTCCACTTT
CDR3 protein: CASSPPTGQGNSPLHF

J gene: TRBJ2-7
clone size: .
V gene: TRBV11-2
CDR3 length: 12
D gene: TRBD1
CDR3 DNA: TGTGCCAGCAGCCAGGGGGCGAACGAGCAGTACTTC
CDR3 protein: CASSQGANEQYF

J gene: TRBJ2-3
clone size: few
V gene: TRBV3-1/TRBV3-2
CDR3 length: 16
D gene: TRBD2
CDR3 DNA: TGTGCCAGCAGCCATGGGTTAGCGGGGGGCACAGATACGCAGTATTTT
CDR3 protein: CASSHGLAGGTDTQYF

J gene: TRBJ2-1
clone size: .
V gene: TRBV18
CDR3 length: 16
D gene: .
CDR3 DNA: TGTGCCAGCTCACCCGTGGGCCGAGGGATGACCAATGAGCAGTTCTTC
CDR3 protein: CASSPVGRGMTNEQFF

J gene: TRBJ2-2
clone size: .
V gene: TRBV18
CDR3 length: 20
D gene: TRBD1
CDR3 DNA: TGTGCCAGCTCACCACCGGGTCGGGACAGGGGGCAATGGAACACCGGGGAGCTGTTTTTT
CDR3 protein: CASSPPGRDRGQWNTGELFF

J gene: TRBJ1-3
clone size: .
V gene: TRBV15
CDR3 length: 11
D gene: .
CDR3 DNA: TGTGCCGCGCTCAAAGGAAACACCATATATTTT
CDR3 protein: CAALKGNTIYF

J gene: TRBJ1-5
clone size: .
V gene: TRBV7-2
CDR3 length: 18
D gene: .
CDR3 DNA: TGTGCCAGCAGCTTAAAGGGGGACACAAACTACAACAATCAGCCCCAGCATTTT
CDR3 protein: CASSLKGDTNYNNQPQHF

J gene: TRBJ2-7
clone size: .
V gene: TRBV19
CDR3 length: 14
D gene: .
CDR3 DNA: TGTGCCAGTAGTATGGGTGACAAGGCCTACGAGCAGTACTTC
CDR3 protein: CASSMGDKAYEQYF

J gene: TRBJ1-1
clone size: .
V gene: TRBV6-5
CDR3 length: 13
D gene: .
CDR3 DNA: TGTGCCAGCACCCAACCCGGGAACACTGAAGCTTTCTTT
CDR3 protein: CASTQPGNTEAFF

J gene: TRBJ2-7
clone size: .
V gene: TRBV10-2
CDR3 length: 12
D gene: .
CDR3 DNA: TGCGCCAGCAGTGAGGGGGGGTACGAGCAGTACTTC
CDR3 protein: CASSEGGYEQYF

J gene: TRBJ2-4
clone size: .
V gene: TRBV19
CDR3 length: 17
D gene: TRBD1
CDR3 DNA: TGTGCCAGTAGTATCCCGGACAGGGTTGTAGCCAAAAACATTCAGTACTTC
CDR3 protein: CASSIPDRVVAKNIQYF

J gene: TRBJ1-2
clone size: .
V gene: TRBV25-1
CDR3 length: 13
D gene: TRBD1
CDR3 DNA: TGTGCCAGCAGTGTTGGACAGGCGTCCGGCTACACCTTC
CDR3 protein: CASSVGQASGYTF

J gene: TRBJ2-5
clone size: .
V gene: TRBV23-1
CDR3 length: 15
D gene: .
CDR3 DNA: TGCGCCAGCACCCCACTAGCTAGCCTCCAAGAGACCCAGTACTTC
CDR3 protein: CASTPLASLQETQYF

J gene: TRBJ1-4
clone size: .
V gene: TRBV3-1/TRBV3-2
CDR3 length: 13
D gene: TRBD1
CDR3 DNA: TGTGCCAGCAATACAGGGGGGGAGGAAAAACTGTTTTTT
CDR3 protein: CASNTGGEEKLFF

J gene: TRBJ2-7
clone size: .
V gene: TRBV11-3
CDR3 length: 15
D gene: .
CDR3 DNA: TGTGCCAGCAGCTTAGATGCGGGATCGGCGTACGAGCAGTACTTC
CDR3 protein: CASSLDAGSAYEQYF

J gene: TRBJ1-5
clone size: once
V gene: TRBV7-3
CDR3 length: 18
D gene: TRBD1
CDR3 DNA: TGTGCCAGCAGCTTTAGACAGGGGCGTCTCTATAGCAATCAGCCCCAGCATTTT
CDR3 protein: CASSFRQGRLYSNQPQHF

J gene: TRBJ1-2
clone size: once
V gene: TRBV2
CDR3 length: 16
D gene: TRBD1
CDR3 DNA: TGTGCCAGCAGTGAAGTAGGACAGGAAACTAACTATGGCTACACCTTC
CDR3 protein: CASSEVGQETNYGYTF

J gene: TRBJ2-3
clone size: .
V gene: TRBV7-9
CDR3 length: 16
D gene: TRBD2
CDR3 DNA: TGTGCCAGCAGCATCGATCTAGCGGGGCCCACAGATACGCAGTATTTT
CDR3 protein: CASSIDLAGPTDTQYF

J gene: TRBJ2-1
clone size: once
V gene: TRBV9
CDR3 length: 17
D gene: .
CDR3 DNA: TGTGCCAGCAGCGTAGATACGGGAAGGACGGCCTACAATGAGCAGTTCTTC
CDR3 protein: CASSVDTGRTAYNEQFF

J gene: TRBJ1-5
clone size: few
V gene: TRBV28
CDR3 length: 16
D gene: .
CDR3 DNA: TGTGCCAGCAGTCCGACGAGGGCGCGGGGCAATCAGCCCCAGCATTTT
CDR3 protein: CASSPTRARGNQPQHF

J gene: TRBJ2-7
clone size: once
V gene: TRBV3-1/TRBV3-2
CDR3 length: 14
D gene: TRBD1
CDR3 DNA: TGTGCCAGCAGCCATCGGGACAGGGCTTACGAGCAGTACTTC
CDR3 protein: CASSHRDRAYEQYF

J gene: TRBJ2-5
clone size: .
V gene: TRBV9
CDR3 length: 14
D gene: .
CDR3 DNA: TGTGCCAGCAGCGTATCAGGGGACCAAGAGACCCAGTACTTC
CDR3 protein: CASSVSGDQETQYF

J gene: TRBJ2-3
clone size: .
V gene: TRBV18
CDR3 length: 15
D gene: .
CDR3 DNA: TGTGCCAGCTCACCCCCGAGTCGGGTCACAGATACGCAGTATTTT
CDR3 protein: CASSPPSRVTDTQYF

J gene: TRBJ2-1
clone size: .
V gene: TRBV7-3
CDR3 length: 15
D gene: .
CDR3 DNA: TGTGCCAGCAGCTTATCCGGGAACACGTACGATGAGCAGTTCTTC
CDR3 protein: CASSLSGNTYDEQFF